Listed below are T cell receptor beta chains from one sample, sequenced in a study of naive and memory T cell subsets. In TCRdb, the UMI-ligation and nested PCR reads were re-called with MiXCR into one record per CDR3 protein. The table shows about 150,000 distinct CDR3 sequences, with 22% occurring only once. Sequencing was carried out using naive CD4+ T cells from blood. These receptors were obtained from a human donor in good health. Each CDR3 is given with its conserved first and last residue. D genes are given only for firm matches. The listing skips clone size in some rows; elsewhere it reads once, few, many or a size class.

>.|TRBJ2-4|many|TRBV28
CASTISGSAKNIQYF
TGTGCCAGCACCATATCGGGGTCCGCCAAAAACATTCAGTACTTC
>.|TRBJ2-3|few|TRBV11-2
CASSLARPLLPDTQYF
TGTGCCAGCAGCTTAGCTCGGCCCCTTCTTCCAGATACGCAGTATTTT
>.|TRBJ2-1|few|TRBV12-3/TRBV12-4
CASAGVRDNEQFF
TGTGCCAGCGCGGGTGTAAGGGACAATGAGCAGTTCTTC
>TRBD2|TRBJ2-1|few|TRBV7-9
CASSLVVESGLAGRDGYNEQFF
TGTGCCAGCAGCTTAGTTGTAGAGTCGGGACTAGCGGGGAGAGACGGGTACAATGAGCAGTTCTTC
>.|TRBJ2-3|many|TRBV14
CASSQEPRRYDTQYF
TGTGCCAGCAGCCAAGAGCCGAGAAGGTACGATACGCAGTATTTT
>.|TRBJ2-4|.|TRBV3-1
CASSQDGLVSKNIQYF
TGTGCCAGCAGCCAAGATGGGCTAGTAAGCAAAAACATTCAGTACTTC
>TRBD2|TRBJ2-3|.|TRBV6-6
CASRKAGGDTQYF
TGTGCCAGCAGGAAAGCGGGAGGGGATACGCAGTATTTT
>TRBD2|TRBJ2-3|.|TRBV12-3/TRBV12-4
CASSLRGTDTDTQYF
TGTGCCAGCAGTTTGCGGGGGACCGACACAGATACGCAGTATTTT
>TRBD1|TRBJ1-6|.|TRBV5-1
CASSLGGQGLDSPLHF
TGCGCCAGCAGCTTGGGGGGACAGGGGCTGGATTCACCCCTCCACTTT
>TRBD1|TRBJ2-3|few|TRBV20-1
CSATRQGRTQYF
TGCAGTGCTACAAGACAGGGACGAACGCAGTATTTT
>.|TRBJ2-7|few|TRBV6-2/TRBV6-3
CASSPWTDPREQYF
TGTGCCAGCAGTCCATGGACCGACCCAAGAGAGCAGTACTTC
>.|TRBJ2-1|many|TRBV3-1
CASKGGMAGATEDEQFF
TGTGCCAGCAAGGGGGGAATGGCGGGAGCGACTGAAGATGAGCAGTTCTTC
>.|TRBJ1-1|.|TRBV5-1
CASSSQGMTEAFF
TGCGCCAGCAGCTCCCAGGGTATGACTGAAGCTTTCTTT
>TRBD1|TRBJ1-1|.|TRBV7-2
CASSARDRGEGEAFF
TGTGCCAGCAGCGCCAGGGACAGGGGGGAAGGTGAAGCTTTCTTT
>TRBD1|TRBJ2-3|few|TRBV6-5
CASRFRDRSFADTQYF
TGTGCCAGCAGATTCCGGGACAGGTCATTTGCAGATACGCAGTATTTT
>.|TRBJ2-5|.|TRBV20-1
CSAKGWAAWETQYF
TGCAGTGCTAAAGGGTGGGCAGCCTGGGAGACCCAGTACTTC
>TRBD2|TRBJ2-1|few|TRBV27
CASSLGSTSGSWNEQFF
TGTGCCAGCAGTTTAGGGTCGACTAGCGGGAGTTGGAATGAGCAGTTCTTC
>TRBD2|TRBJ2-1|few|TRBV5-1
CASSLLGGAEQFF
TGCGCCAGCAGCTTGCTGGGAGGGGCTGAGCAGTTCTTC
>TRBD2|TRBJ2-7|few|TRBV10-3
CAISEGTSGVYEQYF
TGTGCCATCAGCGAAGGGACTAGCGGGGTCTACGAGCAGTACTTC
>TRBD2|TRBJ2-3|.|TRBV29-1
CSVETLAGGTDTQYF
TGCAGCGTTGAAACCCTAGCGGGAGGCACAGATACGCAGTATTTT
>.|TRBJ2-6|.|TRBV7-9
CASSYYTGANVLTF
TGTGCCAGCAGCTACTATACTGGGGCCAACGTCCTGACTTTC
>TRBD2|TRBJ2-1|few|TRBV20-1
CSARDEAGGRNEQFF
TGCAGTGCTAGAGATGAGGCGGGAGGGCGCAATGAGCAGTTCTTC
>TRBD1|TRBJ1-5|.|TRBV23-1
CASSQFAIRGTGPNQPQHF
TGCGCCAGCAGTCAATTCGCTATTCGAGGGACAGGCCCCAATCAGCCCCAGCATTTT
>.|TRBJ1-2|few|TRBV4-2
CASSQDLRVVDGYTF
TGTGCCAGCAGCCAAGATCTGCGGGTCGTGGATGGCTACACCTTC
>TRBD1|TRBJ1-6|.|TRBV7-2
CAIPQGVVYNSPLHF
TGTGCCATACCACAGGGGGTCGTTTATAATTCACCCCTCCACTTT
>.|TRBJ2-5|.|TRBV6-2/TRBV6-3
CASSYEPQKTQYF
TGTGCCAGCAGTTATGAGCCGCAAAAGACCCAGTACTTC
>TRBD1|TRBJ1-2|once|TRBV12-3/TRBV12-4
CASSLTRQGNYGYTF
TGTGCCAGCAGTTTAACCCGACAGGGGAACTATGGCTACACCTTC
>TRBD1|TRBJ2-1|.|TRBV3-1
CASSQGTGIIGSTYNEQFF
TGTGCCAGCAGCCAAGGGACAGGGATAATAGGTAGTACCTACAATGAGCAGTTCTTC
>.|TRBJ1-3|many|TRBV12-3/TRBV12-4
CASSPLRNTIYF
TGTGCCAGCAGCCCTCTCCGAAACACCATATATTTT
>TRBD1|TRBJ1-1|.|TRBV25-1
CASSKIAGGTGWTEAFF
TGTGCCAGCAGTAAAATAGCGGGGGGGACAGGCTGGACTGAAGCTTTCTTT
>TRBD1|TRBJ2-6|few|TRBV6-6
CASSPRQGAHPGANVLTF
TGTGCCAGCAGCCCCAGACAGGGGGCGCATCCTGGGGCCAACGTCCTGACTTTC
>TRBD2|TRBJ2-1|few|TRBV5-1
CASSQGLALPSEQFF
TGCGCCAGCAGCCAGGGACTAGCATTACCTTCTGAGCAGTTCTTC
>.|TRBJ2-1|few|TRBV30
CAWSAIPNEQFF
TGTGCCTGGAGTGCGATCCCCAATGAGCAGTTCTTC
>.|TRBJ2-3|few|TRBV5-5
CASTFPSGVVETDTQYF
TGTGCCAGCACCTTTCCCTCAGGGGTGGTTGAGACAGATACGCAGTATTTT
>TRBD2|TRBJ2-7|few|TRBV2
CASSPRGLAYEQYF
TGTGCCAGTTCCCCACGGGGACTAGCGTACGAGCAGTACTTC
>TRBD1|TRBJ2-1|few|TRBV27
CASRQGTGVYNEQFF
TGTGCCAGCAGACAAGGGACAGGAGTATACAATGAGCAGTTCTTC
>.|TRBJ2-2|few|TRBV5-1
CASSKVAQSAGTGELFF
TGCGCCAGCAGCAAGGTGGCTCAGAGCGCGGGCACCGGGGAGCTGTTTTTT
>.|TRBJ1-5|few|TRBV6-2/TRBV6-3
CASSWTATDRPQHF
TGTGCCAGCAGTTGGACCGCAACCGATCGGCCCCAGCATTTT
>TRBD1|TRBJ2-5|few|TRBV3-1
CASSLGTGRRTQYF
TGTGCCAGCAGCCTCGGGACAGGGCGTCGGACCCAGTACTTC
>TRBD1|TRBJ1-2|.|TRBV28
CASSLSGQGARGYTF
TGTGCCAGCAGTTTATCTGGACAGGGGGCTCGAGGCTACACCTTC
>.|TRBJ2-7|.|TRBV6-2/TRBV6-3
CASRDGAGARYVQYF
TGTGCCAGCAGAGATGGGGCAGGAGCGCGGTACGTGCAGTACTTC
>TRBD2|TRBJ2-3|.|TRBV5-1
CASSLQREKDTQYF
TGCGCCAGCAGCTTACAGCGGGAGAAAGATACGCAGTATTTT
>TRBD1|TRBJ2-7|.|TRBV5-1
CASSLARGTGTYEQYF
TGCGCCAGCAGCTTGGCCCGAGGGACAGGGACCTACGAGCAGTACTTC
>TRBD2|TRBJ2-7|many|TRBV28
CASSLSTSGTPYEQYF
TGTGCCAGCAGTTTATCGACTAGCGGGACACCCTACGAGCAGTACTTC
>.|TRBJ2-5|.|TRBV7-9
CASSLGAEQETQYF
TGTGCCAGCAGCTTAGGGGCAGAACAAGAGACCCAGTACTTC
>.|TRBJ2-5|few|TRBV28
CASRFLASRGSETQYF
TGTGCCAGCAGATTCTTGGCCAGTCGGGGGTCGGAGACCCAGTACTTC
>TRBD2|TRBJ2-1|.|TRBV20-1
CSARISGSAYNEQFF
TGCAGTGCTAGAATTAGCGGGAGCGCCTACAATGAGCAGTTCTTC
>.|TRBJ2-1|many|TRBV7-9
CASSLTSLSHEQFF
TGTGCCAGCAGCTTAACTAGCCTCAGCCATGAGCAGTTCTTC
>.|TRBJ2-3|few|TRBV6-6
CATAQGWGDTQYF
TGTGCCACCGCACAGGGATGGGGAGATACGCAGTATTTT
>TRBD1|TRBJ2-7|.|TRBV7-6
CASSLASGQGLRGYEQYF
TGTGCCAGCAGCTTAGCGTCCGGACAGGGGTTGCGTGGGTACGAGCAGTACTTC
>TRBD1|TRBJ1-4|few|TRBV5-1
CASSVAGTATNEKLFF
TGCGCCAGCAGCGTAGCCGGGACAGCAACTAATGAAAAACTGTTTTTT
>TRBD1|TRBJ1-1|few|TRBV20-1
CSARVGQGLEAFF
TGCAGTGCTAGAGTCGGACAGGGTTTAGAAGCTTTCTTT
>TRBD1|TRBJ2-7|.|TRBV2
CASRQGFYEQYF
TGTGCCAGCAGACAGGGGTTTTACGAGCAGTACTTC
>TRBD1|TRBJ2-5|few|TRBV3-1
CASSYRGETQYF
TGTGCCAGCAGCTACAGGGGAGAGACCCAGTACTTC